This passage covers 15 T cell receptor beta chains from one sample sequenced in a study of blood T cells in healthy people across ages. Combining a sample-barcoded 5' primer with a J-beta primer mix, a second PCR ran for about 7 to 11 cycles. Each CDR3 protein is one row after TCRdb ran MiXCR on the 5' RACE reads. The data show over a million distinct CDR3 sequences, about 43% seen once. Sequenced material: blood. These TCRs come from a woman aged 18-29 years in good health.

The rearrangement joins TRBV10-3 to TRBJ2-7, with D perhaps TRBD1 (5 bases). V gave up 6 bases and J gave up 4 bases, with 31 bases separating them. The germline V gene has CDR1 ENHRY and CDR2 SYGVKD. The CDR3 covers 19 residues. Written as DNA, the CDR3 is TGTGCCATCAGCCTGCTGGGAAGTTCTTTCGGCAGGGTGGCGTACGAGCAGTACTTC. Translated, it gives CAISLLGSSFGRVAYEQYF.

V usage is TRBV15 and J usage is TRBJ2-5, with D uncertain. V gave up 3 bases and J gave up 2 bases, with 10 bases separating them. Germline lookup yields CDR1 LNHNV and CDR2 YYDKDF (reference sequence). This CDR3 is 14 amino acids long. The CDR3 DNA sequence: TGTGCCACCAGCAGCCCCACCGGGCAAGAGACCCAGTACTTC. Its translation is CATSSPTGQETQYF. Together with reference TRBV15 and TRBJ2-5, the CDR3 gives the full variable domain: DAMVIQNPRYQVTQFGKPVTLSCSQTLNHNVMYWYQQKSSQAPKLLFHYYDKDFNNEADTPDNFQSRRPNTSFCFLDIRSPGLGDTAMYLCATSSPTGQETQYFGPGTRLLVL.

This clonotype was recorded a few times. The chain carries TRBV5-1 and TRBJ1-2; D not resolved. Trimming took off 0 bases at V and 3 bases at J, with 6 bases between the two ends. The CDR3 length is 13 residues. The germline V gene encodes CDR1 SGHRS and CDR2 YFSETQ. This CDR3 reads CASSLEQDYGYTF. The CDR3 nucleotides are TGCGCCAGCAGCTTGGAGCAGGACTATGGCTACACCTTC. The variable domain in full, completed from reference TRBV5-1 and TRBJ1-2, reads KAGVTQTPRYLIKTRGQQVTLSCSPISGHRSVSWYQQTPGQGLQFLFEYFSETQRNKGNFPGRFSGRQFSNSRSEMNVSTLELGDSALYLCASSLEQDYGYTFGSGTRLTVV.

The chain uses TRBV6-5 and TRBJ1-2; 9 bases line up with TRBD1. The J segment lost 8 bases and the V segment lost 11 bases, leaving 18 bases of the junction unmatched. The CDR3 sequence is 15 residues long. From germline, CDR1 is MNHEY and CDR2 SVGAGI. The DNA for the CDR3 is TGTGCCGTAGGATGGACAGGGGCCTCCTTTGGCGGCTACACCTTC. Encoded protein: CAVGWTGASFGGYTF.

This chain links TRBV6-5 with TRBJ2-7, with D perhaps matching TRBD1 or TRBD2 (5 bases each). The germline V gene encodes CDR1 MNHEY and CDR2 SVGAGI. The CDR3 extends over 16 amino acids. V was cut by 0 bases and J by 0 bases, with 12 bases left in between. CDR3 DNA sequence: TGTGCCAGCAGTTACTCGCAGGGTGGGAGCTCCTACGAGCAGTACTTC. Translation: CASSYSQGGSSYEQYF.

V and J are TRBV20-1 and TRBJ2-3; 9 bases align to TRBD2. The CDR3 is 15 residues long. After removal of 6 bases from V and 2 bases from J, the junction contained 9 bases not matched to a gene. CDR1 is DFQATT, CDR2 SNEGSKA, per germline (reference sequence). In nucleotides, the CDR3 is TGCAGTGCCTTTAGCGGGGGTGGCTCCACAGATACGCAGTATTTT. Translation gives CSAFSGGGSTDTQYF.

The chain joins TRBV30 to TRBJ1-4, with D perhaps TRBD1 (5 bases). The CDR3 covers 15 residues. Germline loops: CDR1 GTSNPN, CDR2 SVGIG (reference sequence). The germline V and J ends were trimmed by 2 bases and 5 bases, with 15 bases remaining between them. CDR3 nucleotide sequence: TGTGCCTGGAGTCCTGGGGGGGTGTCGAATGAAAAACTGTTTTTT. It codes for CAWSPGGVSNEKLFF.

This clonotype was seen more than once but under ten times. This chain uses TRBV11-2 with TRBJ2-7; D perhaps matches TRBD2 (5 bases). Trimming removed 5 bases from V and 0 bases from J, with 17 bases in between. Germline values: CDR1 SGHAT, CDR2 FQNNGV. This CDR3 is built from 16 residues. This chain's CDR3 is CASSTAMAGASYEQYF. DNA for the CDR3: TGTGCCAGCAGCACCGCCATGGCGGGCGCCTCCTACGAGCAGTACTTC.

A few counts support this clonotype. This rearrangement joins TRBV28 to TRBJ2-1, with 8 nucleotides matching TRBD2. With 6 bases clipped from V and 7 bases from J, the junction kept 17 bases outside the gene matches. This CDR3 spans 17 amino acids. The germline CDR1 and CDR2 sequences are MDHEN and SYDVKM. This CDR3 reads CASRDGGAYQGGNEQFF. The CDR3 DNA reads TGTGCCAGCAGGGACGGGGGGGCATATCAAGGGGGGAATGAGCAGTTCTTC.

This clonotype came up a few times. The V and J genes are TRBV6-4 and TRBJ2-3; D call uncertain. The V end was cut by 10 bases, the J end by 0 bases, with 20 bases between. This CDR3 is 16 amino acids long. Germline CDR1 and CDR2: MRHNA and SNTAGT. CDR3: CATILLSFTSTDTQYF. CDR3 bases: TGTGCCACGATTTTACTGTCGTTTACTAGCACAGATACGCAGTATTTT.

DNA of the CDR3: TGCGCCAGCAGCCAACAAGCGGGACAAGAGACCCAGTACTTC. Translating it yields CASSQQAGQETQYF. The V gene is TRBV4-1, the J gene TRBJ2-5, with TRBD2 matching 7 bases. V dropped 2 bases and J dropped 2; count of bases not matched to a gene: 2. Germline V lookup: CDR1 MGHRA, CDR2 YSYEKL. The CDR3 spans 14 residues.

The chain recombines TRBV27 with TRBJ2-1, with 13 bases that match TRBD2. Germline CDR1 and CDR2: MNHEY and SMNVEV (reference sequence). The CDR3 covers 17 residues. After removal of 8 bases from V and 8 bases from J, the junction contained 15 bases not matched to a gene. The CDR3 nucleotides are TGTGCCAGCGGCCTAACCGGGACTAGCGGGATTTCGGATGAGCAGTTCTTC. Amino acids: CASGLTGTSGISDEQFF.

The V and J genes are TRBV9 and TRBJ1-2; 7 bases map to TRBD1. Germline-derived CDR1 and CDR2 are SGDLS and YYNGEE. After removal of 3 bases from V and 4 bases from J, the junction contained 15 bases not matched to a gene. The length of the CDR3 is 17 residues. CDR3 protein: CASSAPETGTVFYGYTF. The CDR3 nucleotides are TGTGCCAGCAGCGCTCCCGAAACCGGGACAGTCTTCTATGGCTACACCTTC.

The V call is TRBV10-3, the J call TRBJ2-1, with 15 bases that match TRBD2. The CDR3 has 15 residues. Germline trimming cut 11 bases from V and 10 bases from J; bases unmatched to any gene: 12. Germline V gives CDR1 ENHRY, CDR2 SYGVKD. The CDR3 DNA reads as TGTGCCTCAACGGGACTAGCGGGGGGATCGCCGGAGCAGTTCTTC. This encodes CASTGLAGGSPEQFF.

This chain links TRBV5-6 with TRBJ1-2; D gene ambiguous. This CDR3 has 16 residues. Germline loops: CDR1 SGHDT, CDR2 YYEEEE. Trimming pared 4 bases from V and 4 bases from J, leaving 20 bases between. The CDR3 loop is CASSTQQTRLFYGYTF. In nucleotides, the CDR3 is TGTGCCAGCAGCACTCAACAGACACGGCTTTTCTATGGCTACACCTTC.